This TCR beta chain was found in a study of T cells in Graves' hyperthyroidism and ophthalmopathy. Amplification of TCR beta CDR3 regions used RNA as the template. The HTBI primer set served for first-round RT-PCR of the TCR CDR3. MiXCR, applied by TCRdb to the multiplex PCR reads, yields one record per CDR3 protein. Of 300,000 to 400,000 distinct CDR3 sequences in the sample, around 14% are singletons; the top ten hold around 24%. Sequencing was performed on blood. The sequence was collected from a young woman with Graves' hyperthyroidism.

In DNA, the CDR3 is TGTGCCAGCAGCCAGGGGACTAGCGGGAGCCAAAGCTCCTACGAGCAGTACTTC. Residues: CASSQGTSGSQSSYEQYF. V is TRBV4-2 and J is TRBJ2-7; 14 nucleotides match TRBD2. The length of the CDR3 is 18 residues. Per germline, CDR1 LGHNA and CDR2 YNFKEQ. The V gene end was trimmed by 3 bases and the J gene end by 0 bases; junction bases not matched to a gene: 7.